The next 8 T cell receptor beta chains were all read from a single sample in a study of early stage breast cancer tumors. The repertoire was sequenced with immunoSEQ multiplex PCR; TCRdb's copy has only in-frame clones and lacks some. The sample comprises more than 60,000 clones, roughly three quarters of which are singletons, and 3.5% rests with the top ten. The specimen was blood. These receptors originate from a person aged 55 to 70 with breast cancer.

This rearrangement joins TRBV20-1 to TRBJ2-1, with no clear D. This CDR3 has 10 amino acids. Germline V gene data show CDR1 as DFQATT and CDR2 as SNEGSKA (reference sequence). The CDR3 nucleotides are TGCGGCACAAGAATCAATGAGCAGTTCTTC. Its translation: CGTRINEQFF.

The rearrangement links TRBV6-6 to TRBJ2-3; maybe TRBD1 (5 bases). CDR1 is MNHNY and CDR2 is SVGAGI in the germline V gene (reference sequence). This CDR3 comprises 15 residues. V lost 6 bases and J lost 4, with 17 bases in between. The CDR3 nucleotides are TGTGCCAGCAGCCGATGGGGCAGAGACTCAGATACGCAGTATTTT. It specifies CASSRWGRDSDTQYF.

This rearrangement joins TRBV5-4 to TRBJ2-7, with TRBD1 matching over 7 bases. This CDR3 has 15 amino acids. V dropped 1 base and J dropped 1; count of bases not matched to a gene: 5. Germline-derived CDR1 and CDR2 are SGHNT and YYREEE (reference sequence). CDR3 sequence reads: CASSLPGTASYEQYF. CDR3 nucleotides: TGTGCCAGCAGCTTGCCCGGGACAGCTTCCTACGAGCAGTACTTC. Variable domain in full (rest from reference TRBV5-4 and TRBJ2-7): ETGVTQSPTHLIKTRGQQVTLRCSSQSGHNTVSWYQQALGQGPQFIFQYYREEENGRGNFPPRFSGLQFPNYSSELNVNALELDDSALYLCASSLPGTASYEQYFGPGTRLTVT.

The V and J genes are TRBV15 and TRBJ2-3, with 10 positions matching TRBD2. Trimming took 2 bases from V and 4 from J; bases not matched to a gene: 3. Germline V gene data show CDR1 as LNHNV and CDR2 as YYDKDF (reference sequence). The length of the CDR3 is 15 residues. CDR3 DNA sequence: TGTGCCACCAGCAGAAGCGGGGGGGCCGCAGATACGCAGTATTTT. This encodes CATSRSGGAADTQYF.

This clone has more than one count but fewer than ten. The rearrangement links TRBV29-1 to TRBJ2-7; D might be TRBD1 or TRBD2, each matching 5 bases. CDR1 is SQVTM, CDR2 ANQGSEA, per germline. Trimming removed 4 bases at V and 4 bases at J, with 14 bases between. The CDR3 is made up of 13 amino acids. The chain's CDR3 is CSVAGRDPYEQYF. The CDR3 region has the DNA TGCAGCGTTGCGGGACGGGACCCGTACGAGCAGTACTTC.

CDR3 loop: CATSRERTSGTRADTQYF. The DNA of the CDR3 is TGTGCCACCAGCAGAGAGCGGACTAGCGGAACCCGAGCAGATACGCAGTATTTT. This chain uses TRBV15 with TRBJ2-3, with TRBD2 identical over 10 bases. Germline V gene sequence: CDR1 LNHNV, CDR2 YYDKDF (reference sequence). The trim removed 0 bases at V and 4 bases at J, leaving 10 bases unmatched. The CDR3 covers 18 residues.

V gene TRBV7-2 combines with J gene TRBJ1-4, with D unresolved. V lost 2 bases and J 4 bases, leaving 8 bases between the germline ends. This CDR3 contains 14 residues. In germline, CDR1 is SGHTA, CDR2 FQGNSA. The CDR3: CASSLIRNNEKLFF. In DNA form, the CDR3 reads TGTGCCAGCAGCTTAATTAGGAATAATGAAAAACTGTTTTTT.

The chain links TRBV18 to TRBJ2-6; 7 bases align to TRBD1. Germline V CDR1 and CDR2: KGHSH, LQKENI. V lost 2 bases and J lost 1; bases outside the gene matches: 5. The CDR3 contains 17 residues. The CDR3 nucleotides read TGTGCCAGCTCACCATGGACAGGATTTTCTGGGGCCAACGTCCTGACTTTC. Protein: CASSPWTGFSGANVLTF.